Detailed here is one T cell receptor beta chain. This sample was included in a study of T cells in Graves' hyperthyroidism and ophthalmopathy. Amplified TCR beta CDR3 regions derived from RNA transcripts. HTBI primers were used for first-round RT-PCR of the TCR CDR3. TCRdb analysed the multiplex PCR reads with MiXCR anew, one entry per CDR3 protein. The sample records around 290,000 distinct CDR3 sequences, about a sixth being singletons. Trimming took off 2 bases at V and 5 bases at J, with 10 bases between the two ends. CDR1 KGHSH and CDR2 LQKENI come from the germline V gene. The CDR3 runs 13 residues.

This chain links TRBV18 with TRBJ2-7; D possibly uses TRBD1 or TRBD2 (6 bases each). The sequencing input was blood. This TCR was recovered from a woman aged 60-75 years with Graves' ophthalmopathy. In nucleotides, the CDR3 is TGTGCCAGCTCACCAGGAGGGGGGCACGAGCAGTACTTC. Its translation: CASSPGGGHEQYF.